The T cell receptor (beta chain) under discussion was sequenced for a study of T-cell reconstitution after alpha-beta-depleted transplantation in children. Whole-study findings and limits: Certain patients had high TCRbeta diversity at day 60, and it came from recipient T cells and thymic progenitors that survived. T-cell counts and diversity at one year following transplant were attributed mainly to newly produced T cells. Approximately two months post-transplant, alpha-beta T cells reportedly originated from several hundred expanded graft clones.

TCRbeta library preparation incorporated unique molecular identifiers. MiXCR was run by TCRdb on the PCR reads, yielding one entry per CDR3 protein. The sample lists 500,000 to 650,000 distinct CDR3 sequences, over 10% occurring once. With respect to this clonotype: The antigen remains unidentified. One end of the junction does not line up with germline, which may come from a read error.

Germline values: CDR1 SGHDT, CDR2 YYEEEE. This CDR3 has 16 residues. This chain uses TRBV5-6 with TRBJ2-2; D might be TRBD1 (6 bases). This clonotype was sampled from a male patient younger than 18 who had a stem cell transplant for acute myeloid leukemia, so the T cells may come from the graft donor. Sequencing used PBMCs, mostly from graft donor cells, obtained 360 days after TCRalphabeta/CD19-depleted stem cell transplant. CDR3 region: CASSLLTGQNAGELFF. For the CDR3, the DNA is TGTGCCAGCAGCTTGTTAACAGGACAGAACGCCGGGGAGCTGTTTTTT.